The present T cell receptor (beta chain) was sequenced within a study of shared clonotypes between healthy human individuals. About the study: CD4 naive cells filled three plates per donor, CD4 memory three, CD8 naive two and CD8 memory one.

Sorted-subset replicate PCR reactions contained roughly 190 ng DNA, corresponding to approximately 30,000 T cell genomes. The data were produced by immunoSEQ multiplex PCR, yet TCRdb's version contains in-frame clones alone and is incomplete. The sample lists a few hundred thousand clones; 97% were seen once. The CDR3 contains 10 residues. The germline CDR1 and CDR2 sequences are DFQATT and SNEGSKA (reference sequence). Trimming cost V 3 bases and J 7 bases, with 4 bases left between them. Specimen: naive CD4+ T cells sorted from blood. As to subset: CD45RA+ positively selected. The TCR originated in a woman in her 30s in good health. This chain joins TRBV20-1 and TRBJ2-1; D is unresolved. The CDR3 DNA reads as TGCAGTGCTAGGCGGAATGAGCAGTTCTTC. Protein sequence: CSARRNEQFF.